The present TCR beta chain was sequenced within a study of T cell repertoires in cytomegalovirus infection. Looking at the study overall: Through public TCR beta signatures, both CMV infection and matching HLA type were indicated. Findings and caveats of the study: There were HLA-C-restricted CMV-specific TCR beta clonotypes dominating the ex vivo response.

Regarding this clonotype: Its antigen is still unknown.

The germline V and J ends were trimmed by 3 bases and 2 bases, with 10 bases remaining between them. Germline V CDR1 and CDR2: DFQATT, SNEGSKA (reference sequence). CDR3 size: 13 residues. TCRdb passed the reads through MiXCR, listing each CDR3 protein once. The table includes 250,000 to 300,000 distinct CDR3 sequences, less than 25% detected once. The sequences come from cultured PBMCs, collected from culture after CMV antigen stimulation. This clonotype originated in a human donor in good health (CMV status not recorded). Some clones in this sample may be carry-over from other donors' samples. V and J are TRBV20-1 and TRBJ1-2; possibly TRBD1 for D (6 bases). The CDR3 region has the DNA TGCAGTGCTAGCACCGGGACAAACTATGGCTACACCTTC. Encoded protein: CSASTGTNYGYTF.